These 16 T cell receptor beta chains originate from one sample sequenced in a study of T cell repertoires in cytomegalovirus infection. TCRdb analysed the reads with MiXCR anew, one entry per CDR3 protein. The table lists about a million distinct CDR3 sequences, roughly 31% of them singletons. For these receptors, no antigen is known. Sequencing used cultured CD8+ T cells from PBMCs, obtained from culture after CMV antigen stimulation. The origin of the receptors is a human donor in good health (CMV status not recorded). Some clones in this sample may be carry-over from other donors' samples.

On this clonotype: One end of the junction varies from germline; a read error may be responsible. The J gene is TRBJ1-1, the V gene TRBV5-4; 7 positions match TRBD1. This CDR3 contains 14 residues. Germline assignment: CDR1 SGHNT and CDR2 YYREEE (reference sequence). CDR3 in amino acids: CASSLGQVNIEAFF. CDR3 sequence (DNA): TGTGCCAGCAGCTTAGGACAGGTGAACATTGAAGCTTTCTTT.

The gene calls are TRBV28 and TRBJ2-1; tentative D call: TRBD2 (6 bases). Germline V gene sequence: CDR1 MDHEN, CDR2 SYDVKM. The V end was cut by 8 bases, the J end by 5 bases, with 22 bases between. The CDR3 extends over 16 amino acids. The CDR3 DNA reads as TGTGCCAGCCCACCTTCGAGGAGGGGCGGCCACAATGAGCAGTTCTTC. It yields the protein CASPPSRRGGHNEQFF.

V is TRBV3-1 and J is TRBJ2-6; D might be TRBD2 (6 bases). From germline, CDR1 is LGHDT and CDR2 YNNKEL (reference sequence). The CDR3 spans 19 residues. Trimming took off 0 bases at V and 0 bases at J, with 15 bases between the two ends. The CDR3 region has the DNA TGTGCCAGCAGCCAAGAAGTAAGGCAGGACTACTCTGGGGCCAACGTCCTGACTTTC. Its translation is CASSQEVRQDYSGANVLTF.

V is TRBV14 and J is TRBJ2-5, with 9 bases fitting TRBD2. There are 15 residues in the CDR3. V dropped 3 bases and J dropped 4; count of bases not matched to a gene: 6. Per the germline V gene, CDR1 is SGHDN and CDR2 is FVKESK. The DNA for the CDR3 is TGTGCCAGCAGCCAGCCCCCTAGCGGGGCAGAGACCCAGTACTTC. This encodes CASSQPPSGAETQYF.

This clonotype was recorded many times. At one of its ends the junction is not consistent with the germline gene, which may arise from a read error. The chain couples TRBV7-7 to TRBJ2-1, with TRBD2 matching over 9 bases. The CDR3 consists of 16 residues. Germline CDR1 reads SSHAT; CDR2 reads FNYEAQ (reference sequence). CDR3 in amino acids: CASSPFLSGGTNEQFF. The CDR3 coding sequence is TGTGCTAGCAGCCCCTTTTTAAGCGGGGGGACCAATGAGCAGTTCTTC.

V and J are TRBV29-1 and TRBJ2-7; the D gene is possibly TRBD1 (5 bases). Trimming pared 0 bases from V and 5 bases from J, leaving 23 bases between. This CDR3 is built from 17 residues. CDR1 SQVTM and CDR2 ANQGSEA come from the germline V gene. The CDR3 nucleotides are TGCAGCGTTGAAGATAGGGCGGACACTTGGACACCCAACGAGCAGTACTTC. It codes for CSVEDRADTWTPNEQYF.

V and J are TRBV10-3 and TRBJ2-3; 11 bases align to TRBD2. Germline V gene sequence: CDR1 ENHRY, CDR2 SYGVKD. V shed 7 bases and J 0 bases; nucleotides not matched to a gene: 15. The CDR3 totals 19 residues. The CDR3 region is CAINSLAGDLTLSTDTQYF. The CDR3 nucleotides read TGTGCCATCAATTCACTAGCGGGGGACCTTACTTTAAGCACAGATACGCAGTATTTT.

This clonotype appeared a single time. This likely traces to a read error, being one base from a far larger clone. The genes are TRBV27 and TRBJ2-3, with D unclear. There are 13 residues in the CDR3. Germline V CDR1 and CDR2: MNHEY, SMNVEV (reference sequence). CDR3: CTSSLLGTDTQYF. The CDR3 coding sequence is TGTACCAGCAGTTTATTGGGCACAGATACGCAGTATTTT.

This clonotype was counted a single time. This may stem from a read error, because a much larger clone lies one nucleotide away. J is TRBJ2-7 and V is TRBV10-3; a weak D match, TRBD2 (6 bases). Germline values: CDR1 ENHRY, CDR2 SYGVKD. This CDR3 is 18 amino acids long. Trimming left V 0 bases short and J 3 bases short, with 21 bases between. Here the CDR3 reads CAISESVGLIPSVYEQYF. CDR3 DNA: TGTGCCATCAGTGAGTCGGTGGGACTTATACCATCCGTCTACGAGCAGTACTTC.

CDR3 amino acids: CASSQDAASGGGEQYF. CDR3 coding DNA: TGTGCCAGCAGCCAAGATGCGGCTAGCGGGGGAGGCGAGCAGTACTTC. The gene calls are TRBV4-2 and TRBJ2-7; 10 bases match TRBD2. Germline trimming cut 0 bases from V and 6 bases from J; bases unmatched to any gene: 8. CDR3 length: 16 residues. Germline loops: CDR1 LGHNA, CDR2 YNFKEQ.

The rearrangement uses TRBV4-3 and TRBJ2-3, with 11 bases matching TRBD2. There are 17 residues in the CDR3. The V gene end was trimmed by 3 bases and the J gene end by 0 bases; junction bases not matched to a gene: 5. Germline lookup yields CDR1 LGHNA and CDR2 YSLEER. The CDR3 here is CASSHPGLAGSTDTQYF. The CDR3, as DNA: TGCGCCAGCAGCCACCCCGGACTAGCGGGTAGCACAGATACGCAGTATTTT.

The V and J genes are TRBV3-1 and TRBJ2-3, with TRBD2 identical over 8 bases. This CDR3 spans 20 amino acids. The junction had 16 bases not matched to a gene; V was cut back by 2 bases and J by 0 bases. CDR1 is LGHDT and CDR2 is YNNKEL in the germline V gene (reference sequence). CDR3 coding DNA: TGTGCCAGCAGCCAACCGTTATCTACCAGCGGGGGACCGAGCACAGATACGCAGTATTTT. It encodes CASSQPLSTSGGPSTDTQYF.

The genes are TRBV19 and TRBJ2-3; 9 bases match TRBD1. V trimming: 7 bases; J trimming: 5 bases; junction bases outside the gene matches: 10. Germline CDR1 is LNHDA and CDR2 is SQIVND (reference sequence). The CDR3 has 15 residues. The CDR3 sequence is CASTPDRGPGDTQYF. The CDR3, as DNA: TGTGCCAGTACTCCGGACAGGGGACCAGGAGATACGCAGTATTTT.

The CDR3 nucleotides are TGTGCCATCAGTGAGTTCGGGGGATCAAGGTCCTACGAGCAGTACGTC. It is translated as CAISEFGGSRSYEQYV. The chain couples TRBV10-3 to TRBJ2-7; D perhaps matches TRBD2 (6 bases). The CDR3 sequence is 16 residues long. Germline lookup yields CDR1 ENHRY and CDR2 SYGVKD. The V end lost 1 base, the J end lost 1 base, and 14 bases lay between the germline ends.

V and J are TRBV6-6 and TRBJ2-7; the D is unclear. Trimming cost V 6 bases and J 3 bases, with 9 bases left between them. The germline CDR1 and CDR2 sequences are MNHNY and SVGAGI (reference sequence). The CDR3 sequence is 12 residues long. The CDR3 nucleotides are TGTGCCAGCAGCCACGCCTACTACGAGCAGTACTTC. Amino acids: CASSHAYYEQYF.

The chain recombines TRBV6-2 or TRBV6-3 with TRBJ1-1, with 7 bases identical to TRBD1. Germline V gives CDR1 MNHEY, CDR2 SVGEGT. J was trimmed by 0 bases and V by 5 bases; bases with no gene match: 6. This CDR3 spans 15 amino acids. The CDR3: CASSTHRGVNTEAFF. The CDR3 nucleotides read TGTGCCAGCAGTACCCACAGGGGCGTGAACACTGAAGCTTTCTTT.